This T cell receptor (beta chain) appears in the sequencing data of a study of beta chain features in type 1 diabetes. Study observations and caveats: Although PCR might favor shorter templates, it would do so equally in patients and controls.

Reverse transcribing all isolated RNA meant expressed TCRB transcripts were sequenced. Libraries were prepared by immunoSEQ multiplex PCR; TCRdb keeps only in-frame clonotypes and omits some of them. The sample holds approximately 340,000 clones, roughly 16% seen once. Stem cell-like memory, regulatory, central memory and naive CD4+ cells were sorted via CD45RO/CCR7/CD25/CD127/CD95/CD27. This clone was seen only a few times. The antigen remains undetermined. CDR1 and CDR2 from the germline V gene are SGHNT and YYREEE (reference sequence). The trim removed 2 bases at V and 5 bases at J, leaving 8 bases unmatched. The CDR3 consists of 15 residues.

The specimen sequenced was naive CD4+ T cells from blood. V usage is TRBV5-4 and J usage is TRBJ2-7, with TRBD2 matching over 9 bases. This clonotype was obtained from a woman younger than 35 in good health. CDR3 loop: CASSLAGGVLNEQYF. The CDR3 DNA reads TGTGCCAGCAGCTTAGCGGGGGGAGTCTTGAACGAGCAGTACTTC.